The 30 T cell receptor beta chains reported below all come from one sample, sequenced in a study of blood T cell repertoires in COVID-19 (dated by TCRdb to 2019 to 2021). Receptors were amplified or captured by the immunoSEQ multiplex PCR assay. The source is immuneACCESS, and TCRdb retained only in-frame sequences with V and J called. Part of the clones is not carried over; for the studies checked, unresolved V genes explain less than half of this, and the remainder is unexplained. For this sample there are around 340,000 clones; 75% to 90% appear just once. Around 7.4% of the sample belongs to the ten largest clones. The sequenced sample was peripheral blood. The receptors originated from a woman in her sixties with COVID-19, enrolled during active disease.

This sequence joins TRBV3-1 (or the pseudogene TRBV3-2) and TRBJ1-4; no clear D. V lost 4 bases and J 6 bases, leaving 9 bases between the germline ends. This CDR3 spans 13 amino acids. Germline V gene lookup returns CDR1 LGHDT and CDR2 YNNKEL (reference sequence). The CDR3 sequence: CASSPRSDEKLFF. In DNA, the CDR3 is TGTGCCAGCAGCCCCAGGTCTGATGAAAAACTGTTTTTT.

This clone was recorded a few times. V usage is TRBV18 and J usage is TRBJ2-1, with TRBD2 matching 13 bases. Looked up from germline, CDR1 is KGHSH and CDR2 is LQKENI. The ends lost 4 bases at V and 0 bases at J; junction bases unmatched: 3. The CDR3 covers 17 residues. The CDR3 is CASSQGLAGSSYNEQFF. The CDR3 coding sequence is TGTGCCAGCTCACAGGGACTAGCGGGAAGCTCCTACAATGAGCAGTTCTTC.

This clone showed up just a few times. V usage is TRBV30 and J usage is TRBJ1-2, with 8 bases matching TRBD1. The CDR3 spans 14 residues. Germline CDR1 GTSNPN, CDR2 SVGIG (reference sequence). The trim removed 1 base at V and 4 bases at J, leaving 5 bases unmatched. The CDR3 is CAWSGTDRGYGYTF. Here the CDR3 DNA reads TGTGCCTGGAGTGGGACAGACAGGGGCTATGGCTACACCTTC.

V and J are TRBV3-1 (or the pseudogene TRBV3-2) and TRBJ1-2; D call uncertain. This CDR3 is built from 15 residues. V was clipped by 1 base and J by 3 bases, with 12 bases between them. Germline V gene data show CDR1 as LGHDT and CDR2 as YNNKEL (reference sequence). The CDR3 DNA reads TGTGCCAGCAGCCAAGCCCAGGTCAAGGACTATGGCTACACCTTC. Translated, it gives CASSQAQVKDYGYTF.

The genes are TRBV29-1 and TRBJ2-2; possible D gene TRBD1, 5 bases. Germline lookup yields CDR1 SQVTM and CDR2 ANQGSEA. Trimming removed 6 bases at V and 0 bases at J, with 11 bases between. The CDR3 consists of 14 residues. CDR3 coding DNA: TGCAGCGTAAAGGGGTTCGCGAACACCGGGGAGCTGTTTTTT. Its protein is CSVKGFANTGELFF.

In this sample, this clone turned up a few times. This rearrangement joins TRBV2 to TRBJ1-3; maybe TRBD1 (5 bases). Trimming cost V 6 bases and J 2 bases, with 14 bases left between them. Per the germline V gene, CDR1 is SNHLY and CDR2 is FYNNEI. This CDR3 is built from 15 residues. CDR3 DNA: TGTGCCAGCAGAGACCCAGGGTTGGCTGGAAACACCATATATTTT. Translation gives CASRDPGLAGNTIYF.

This clone was found once. The V call is TRBV19, the J call TRBJ1-2; 9 bases fit TRBD1. Germline V gene lookup returns CDR1 LNHDA and CDR2 SQIVND (reference sequence). The CDR3 covers 13 residues. V shed 6 bases and J 5 bases; nucleotides not matched to a gene: 4. The CDR3 sequence is CASSLGQGYGYTF. In DNA form, the CDR3 reads TGTGCCAGTAGCCTCGGACAGGGGTATGGCTACACCTTC. Based on the CDR3 plus reference TRBV19 and TRBJ1-2, the full variable domain is DGGITQSPKYLFRKEGQNVTLSCEQNLNHDAMYWYRQDPGQGLRLIYYSQIVNDFQKGDIAEGYSVSREKKESFPLTVTSAQKNPTAFYLCASSLGQGYGYTFGSGTRLTVV.

The genes are TRBV5-1 and TRBJ2-7, with TRBD1 identical over 9 bases. Germline values: CDR1 SGHRS, CDR2 YFSETQ. V shed 3 bases, J shed 7 bases, and the junction held 8 bases outside the gene matches. The CDR3 consists of 14 residues. The CDR3 reads CASSSRDRVIEQYF. CDR3 sequence (DNA): TGCGCCAGCAGCTCCCGGGACAGGGTGATTGAGCAGTACTTC.

The chain joins TRBV4-3 to TRBJ2-4; possible D gene TRBD2, 5 bases. CDR1 and CDR2 (germline): LGHNA, YSLEER. The CDR3 runs to 14 residues. Trimming shortened V by 2 bases and J by 6 bases, and 11 bases separated the two germline ends. CDR3 loop: CASSQYGGSNIQYF. CDR3 in DNA: TGCGCCAGCAGCCAATATGGAGGCTCAAACATTCAGTACTTC.

The chain is built from TRBV5-4 and TRBJ2-7, with TRBD2 identical over 10 bases. CDR1 is SGHNT and CDR2 is YYREEE in the germline V gene (reference sequence). The V segment lost 5 bases and the J segment 0 bases; nucleotides outside the gene matches: 11. The CDR3 has 17 amino acids. The CDR3 region is CASRFVGTSANSYEQYF. The CDR3 DNA follows: TGTGCCAGCAGATTTGTGGGGACTAGCGCAAACTCCTACGAGCAGTACTTC.

This clone was recorded a few times. Distinct nucleotide sequences in the sample also encode this CDR3. This rearrangement joins TRBV5-4 to TRBJ1-2, with D tentatively TRBD1 (5 bases). Germline V gives CDR1 SGHNT, CDR2 YYREEE (reference sequence). Trimming shortened V by 2 bases and J by 4 bases, and 6 bases separated the two germline ends. The CDR3 extends over 12 amino acids. CDR3 loop: CASSFDSYGYTF. The CDR3 nucleotides are TGTGCCAGCAGCTTTGACAGCTATGGCTACACCTTC.

This chain links TRBV6-6 with TRBJ2-5; 9 bases match TRBD1. V lost 6 bases to trimming and J lost 2 bases; unmatched junction nucleotides: 10. The CDR3 covers 16 residues. Germline V gives CDR1 MNHNY, CDR2 SVGAGI (reference sequence). CDR3 bases: TGTGCCAGCAGACAAATTACAGGGGGCAGGCAAGAGACCCAGTACTTC. It translates to CASRQITGGRQETQYF.

The rearrangement links TRBV9 to TRBJ2-3, with D possibly matching TRBD1 (6 bases). V shed 0 bases and J shed 0 bases, with 17 bases lying between them. The CDR3 sequence is 18 residues long. Germline V gene data show CDR1 as SGDLS and CDR2 as YYNGEE. CDR3 coding DNA: TGTGCCAGCAGCGTAGAAGGGGGACCACCTGATAGCACAGATACGCAGTATTTT. Amino acids: CASSVEGGPPDSTDTQYF.

The rearrangement joins TRBV20-1 to TRBJ2-3; TRBD2 agrees at 8 bases. This CDR3 comprises 15 residues. Germline V lookup: CDR1 DFQATT, CDR2 SNEGSKA (reference sequence). V shed 3 bases and J 8 bases; nucleotides not matched to a gene: 13. This CDR3 is CSASPAGLEIITQYF. CDR3 bases: TGCAGTGCTAGTCCCGCGGGACTAGAAATCATTACGCAGTATTTT.

In this sample, this clone turned up a few times. The chain has TRBV6-5 and TRBJ2-2, with 10 bases matching TRBD2. Germline V gene sequence: CDR1 MNHEY, CDR2 SVGAGI. Trimming removed 4 bases from V and 6 bases from J; junction bases left unmatched: 5. CDR3 size: 15 residues. CDR3 sequence reads: CASSFASGGSGELFF. The CDR3 DNA sequence: TGTGCCAGCAGTTTCGCTAGCGGGGGTTCCGGGGAGCTGTTTTTT.

This chain joins TRBV5-1 and TRBJ1-1; no reliable D call. V dropped 2 bases and J dropped 4 bases, with 12 bases sitting between them. Germline CDR1 reads SGHRS; CDR2 reads YFSETQ. This CDR3 has 14 residues. CDR3 nucleotide sequence: TGCGCCAGCAGCTTTGAAGCAGGTAGCACTGAAGCTTTCTTT. The encoded protein is CASSFEAGSTEAFF.

The sample holds many counts of this clone. Other nucleotide sequences in the sample specify the same CDR3. The chain links TRBV11-1 to TRBJ2-7; 7 bases fit TRBD1. The length of the CDR3 is 13 residues. With V trimmed by 8 bases and J by 0 bases, 4 bases remained unmatched. Per germline, CDR1 SGHAT and CDR2 FQDESV (reference sequence). CDR3 DNA: TGTGCCAGCGGGACAGAGAGCTCCTACGAGCAGTACTTC. Its translation: CASGTESSYEQYF.

The CDR3 DNA sequence: TGTGCCAGCAGCTTCTCCGGGACAGGGCCCGAGCAGTACTTC. It specifies CASSFSGTGPEQYF. This chain links TRBV9 with TRBJ2-7, with TRBD1 matching 9 bases. With 4 bases clipped from V and 6 bases from J, the junction kept 8 bases outside the gene matches. CDR1 and CDR2 (germline): SGDLS, YYNGEE. The CDR3 is 14 residues long.

The chain uses TRBV6-4 and TRBJ2-7, with TRBD1 as a possible D gene (6 bases). CDR3 length: 17 residues. Germline-derived CDR1 and CDR2 are MRHNA and SNTAGT. V was cut by 2 bases and J by 1 base, with 18 bases left in between. The chain's CDR3 is CASSDKKGHRFSYEQYF. Here the CDR3 DNA reads TGTGCCAGCAGTGACAAAAAGGGACACCGCTTTTCCTACGAGCAGTACTTC.

This clone appeared a single time. The rearrangement links TRBV5-1 to TRBJ1-2; 8 nucleotides agree with TRBD1. CDR1 is SGHRS and CDR2 is YFSETQ in the germline V gene. The CDR3 totals 16 residues. Germline trimming cut 0 bases from V and 7 bases from J; bases unmatched to any gene: 11. CDR3 region: CASSLAEQGAARGYTF. Here the CDR3 DNA reads TGCGCCAGCAGCTTGGCCGAGCAGGGGGCTGCTCGTGGCTACACCTTC.

The genes are TRBV6-5 and TRBJ1-1, with 8 bases matching TRBD1. The CDR3 length is 15 residues. Losses at the gene ends were 3 bases for V and 9 bases for J; bases not matched to a gene: 12. Germline V gene sequence: CDR1 MNHEY, CDR2 SVGAGI. The CDR3 DNA follows: TGTGCCAGCAGTTATGGTCGACAGGGGACGACCCAAGCTTTCTTT. It yields the protein CASSYGRQGTTQAFF.

This clone appeared many times. The chain is built from TRBV5-1 and TRBJ2-1, with 8 bases lining up with TRBD2. J gave up 2 bases and V 2 bases, and 3 bases lay outside the gene matches. The germline V gene encodes CDR1 SGHRS and CDR2 YFSETQ. CDR3 size: 15 residues. The CDR3 sequence is CASSFRGGPYNEQFF. CDR3 bases: TGCGCCAGCAGCTTCCGGGGGGGCCCCTACAATGAGCAGTTCTTC. Supplemented by reference TRBV5-1 and TRBJ2-1, the full variable domain reads KAGVTQTPRYLIKTRGQQVTLSCSPISGHRSVSWYQQTPGQGLQFLFEYFSETQRNKGNFPGRFSGRQFSNSRSEMNVSTLELGDSALYLCASSFRGGPYNEQFFGPGTRLTVL.

The rearrangement uses TRBV9 and TRBJ2-3, with 8 bases fitting TRBD2. CDR1 and CDR2 from the germline V gene are SGDLS and YYNGEE. After removal of 6 bases from V and 1 base from J, the junction contained 16 bases not matched to a gene. CDR3 length equals 18 residues. As DNA, the CDR3 is TGTGCCAGCAACGCTGGCCCCGGGGGGGCAACCCGCACAGATACGCAGTATTTT. This gives the protein CASNAGPGGATRTDTQYF. Full variable domain (missing parts from reference TRBV9 and TRBJ2-3): DSGVTQTPKHLITATGQRVTLRCSPRSGDLSVYWYQQSLDQGLQFLIQYYNGEERAKGNILERFSAQQFPDLHSELNLSSLELGDSALYFCASNAGPGGATRTDTQYFGPGTRLTVL.

This sequence joins TRBV11-2 and TRBJ2-1; TRBD1 matches 9 bases. J gave up 12 bases and V 5 bases, and 11 bases lay outside the gene matches. The length of the CDR3 is 14 residues. Germline V CDR1 and CDR2: SGHAT, FQNNGV. Written as DNA, the CDR3 is TGTGCCAGCAGCCTCCCGACAGGGGGTATACGGCAGTTCTTC. It codes for CASSLPTGGIRQFF.

The chain combines TRBV9 with TRBJ2-7; TRBD1 matches 12 bases. Germline V lookup: CDR1 SGDLS, CDR2 YYNGEE. The CDR3 has 14 amino acids. The trim removed 4 bases at V and 10 bases at J, leaving 9 bases unmatched. The DNA of the CDR3 is TGTGCCAGCAGCTCCGGGACAGGGGGCCCTATACAGTACTTC. This translates into CASSSGTGGPIQYF.

The gene calls are TRBV3-1 (or the pseudogene TRBV3-2) and TRBJ2-3; D might be TRBD1 (6 bases). Trimming cost V 1 base and J 4 bases, with 18 bases left between them. Germline-derived CDR1 and CDR2 are LGHDT and YNNKEL (reference sequence). This CDR3 contains 17 residues. The CDR3: CASSQVIPGVLPDTQYF. CDR3 sequence (DNA): TGTGCCAGCAGCCAAGTAATTCCAGGGGTGCTCCCAGATACGCAGTATTTT.

J is TRBJ1-2 and V is TRBV4-1; 9 bases map to TRBD1. CDR1 is MGHRA and CDR2 is YSYEKL in the germline V gene. The CDR3 is made up of 14 amino acids. Trimming cost V 3 bases and J 7 bases; bases outside gene matches: 6. The CDR3 protein is CASSHMTGGGGYTF. The CDR3 bases are TGCGCCAGCAGCCACATGACAGGGGGGGGTGGCTACACCTTC.

This clone has only a few counts. The rearrangement links TRBV2 to TRBJ1-2, with 7 bases aligning to TRBD1. Germline values: CDR1 SNHLY, CDR2 FYNNEI. Germline trimming cut 8 bases from V and 6 bases from J; bases unmatched to any gene: 15. The CDR3 extends over 15 amino acids. CDR3 bases: TGTGCCAGCGGAGGGGGCCGAGGGGCAGGGGATGGCTACACCTTC. Translated: CASGGGRGAGDGYTF.

The V and J genes are TRBV13 and TRBJ2-5, with 9 nucleotides matching TRBD1. The CDR3 totals 15 residues. Per germline, CDR1 PRHDT and CDR2 FYEKMQ (reference sequence). J gave up 5 bases and V 3 bases, and 7 bases lay outside the gene matches. The CDR3 protein is CASSFGTGIRETQYF. In nucleotides, the CDR3 is TGTGCCAGCAGCTTTGGGACAGGGATAAGGGAGACCCAGTACTTC.

In regard to this clone: The same CDR3 also results from other DNA sequences found in this sample. The chain uses TRBV7-2 and TRBJ1-6; 8 nucleotides line up with TRBD1. V lost 1 base to trimming and J lost 10 bases; unmatched junction nucleotides: 3. This CDR3 contains 14 residues. The V gene's germline CDR1 is SGHTA and CDR2 FQGNSA. In nucleotides, the CDR3 is TGTGCCAGCAGCTTAGGACAGGGGACGTCACCCCTCCACTTT. Protein sequence: CASSLGQGTSPLHF. Looking up the rest from reference TRBV7-2 and TRBJ1-6 gives the full variable domain: GAGVSQSPSNKVTEKGKDVELRCDPISGHTALYWYRQSLGQGLEFLIYFQGNSAPDKSGLPSDRFSAERTGGSVSTLTIQRTQQEDSAVYLCASSLGQGTSPLHFGNGTRLTVT.